The 21 T cell receptor beta chains in this list originate from one sample, sequenced in a study of control samples from healthy donors and cancer patients. Sequencing used immunoSEQ multiplex PCR; TCRdb keeps in-frame clones, though not all of them. The table includes 15,000 to 20,000 clones, more than 70% detected once. The source material was PBMCs. The receptors were gathered from a woman in her fifties or sixties with head and neck cancer.

Comments on this clone: The sample holds other DNA sequences that translate to the same CDR3. The chain carries TRBV28 and TRBJ1-2; D is undetermined. The CDR3 is 12 residues long. Trimming took off 0 bases at V and 6 bases at J, with 5 bases between the two ends. Germline-derived CDR1 and CDR2 are MDHEN and SYDVKM. The CDR3 protein is CASSLWGNGYTF. DNA for the CDR3: TGTGCCAGCAGTTTATGGGGAAATGGCTACACCTTC.

The chain uses TRBV5-1 and TRBJ2-4, with 9 bases identical to TRBD1. The CDR3 covers 15 residues. V shed 4 bases and J 3 bases; nucleotides not matched to a gene: 5. Germline V CDR1 and CDR2: SGHRS, YFSETQ. In DNA, the CDR3 is TGCGCCAGCAGCGGAGGGACAGGGAGCAAAAACATTCAGTACTTC. It encodes CASSGGTGSKNIQYF.

The genes are TRBV7-2 and TRBJ1-5; 8 nucleotides line up with TRBD1. V was clipped by 7 bases and J by 3 bases; unmatched bases: 5. Germline values: CDR1 SGHTA, CDR2 FQGNSA. The CDR3 has 14 amino acids. The CDR3 bases are TGTGCCAGCAACACAGGGGGATACAATCAGCCCCAGCATTTT. Amino acids: CASNTGGYNQPQHF.

The rearrangement uses TRBV5-4 and TRBJ2-1; 9 bases fit TRBD2. J was trimmed by 7 bases and V by 0 bases; bases with no gene match: 11. Germline V gene data show CDR1 as SGHNT and CDR2 as YYREEE (reference sequence). CDR3 size: 17 residues. DNA for the CDR3: TGTGCCAGCAGCTTGGCCGGATCTAGCGGGATTGGGAATGAGCAGTTCTTC. Amino acid sequence: CASSLAGSSGIGNEQFF.

The V and J genes are TRBV2 and TRBJ2-1, with D possibly being TRBD2 (6 bases). The CDR3 runs to 12 residues. The ends were cut back, 7 bases at V and 9 bases at J, with 13 bases in the middle. Germline assignment: CDR1 SNHLY and CDR2 FYNNEI. The CDR3 DNA sequence: TGTGCCAGCACCGGAGGGCGTGGTGAGCAGTTCTTC. This encodes CASTGGRGEQFF.

The CDR3 loop is CASRRTGADTQYF. The CDR3 region has the DNA TGTGCCAGCAGACGGACAGGGGCAGATACGCAGTATTTT. The chain couples TRBV6-4 to TRBJ2-3; 9 bases are a match to TRBD1. CDR1 and CDR2 from the germline V gene are MRHNA and SNTAGT. This CDR3 has 13 residues. The junction had 2 bases not matched to a gene; V was cut back by 6 bases and J by 4 bases.

This chain connects TRBV5-1 to TRBJ2-7, with D possibly TRBD1 on 5 matching bases. The CDR3 sequence is 15 residues long. Deletions cut 5 bases from V and 1 base from J, with 16 bases between. The V gene's germline CDR1 is SGHRS and CDR2 YFSETQ. Here the CDR3 reads CASRLTVGDSYEQYF. The CDR3 DNA reads as TGCGCCAGCAGGTTGACCGTAGGGGATTCCTACGAGCAGTACTTC.

This rearrangement joins TRBV2 to TRBJ2-7; 10 nucleotides align to TRBD1. The CDR3 consists of 13 residues. The germline V gene has CDR1 SNHLY and CDR2 FYNNEI. Germline trimming cut 6 bases from V and 5 bases from J; bases unmatched to any gene: 4. CDR3 sequence: CASSGDRGNEQYF. The CDR3 DNA follows: TGTGCCAGCAGCGGGGACAGGGGAAACGAGCAGTACTTC.

This clone appeared a single time. V is TRBV5-1 and J is TRBJ2-1; D not resolved. Germline CDR1 and CDR2: SGHRS and YFSETQ. Trimming stripped 0 bases from V and 6 bases from J, with 10 bases between. This CDR3 region has 14 residues. The CDR3 DNA sequence: TGCGCCAGCAGCTTGGATGGGCCCCTCAATGAGCAGTTCTTC. Protein: CASSLDGPLNEQFF.

The DNA for the CDR3 is TGTGCCAGCAGTTTCGCGCTAGCCAAAAACATTCAGTACTTC. Encoded protein: CASSFALAKNIQYF. J is TRBJ2-4 and V is TRBV27; D is ambiguous. This CDR3 is built from 14 residues. Trimming stripped 3 bases from V and 0 bases from J, with 6 bases between. Germline V gives CDR1 MNHEY, CDR2 SMNVEV (reference sequence).

The chain recombines TRBV2 with TRBJ2-7; D is undetermined. Deletions cut 6 bases from V and 3 bases from J, with 18 bases between. Germline V gene data show CDR1 as SNHLY and CDR2 as FYNNEI. There are 15 residues in the CDR3. The DNA for the CDR3 is TGTGCCAGCAGCCAAAGACCCGTACCCATCTACGAGCAGTACTTC. Translated, it gives CASSQRPVPIYEQYF.

V is TRBV4-1 and J is TRBJ2-3; 9 positions match TRBD2. This CDR3 has 19 residues. The V segment lost 8 bases and the J segment 3 bases; nucleotides outside the gene matches: 21. Germline V CDR1 and CDR2: MGHRA, YSYEKL. Here the CDR3 reads CASRRGTGLAGVGTDTQYF. The CDR3 bases are TGCGCCAGCCGGAGGGGAACGGGTTTAGCGGGAGTTGGAACAGATACGCAGTATTTT.

V is TRBV7-9 and J is TRBJ2-7; TRBD2 is a possible D gene (6 bases). The germline V and J ends were trimmed by 2 bases and 0 bases, with 11 bases remaining between them. This CDR3 has 15 amino acids. The V gene's germline CDR1 is SEHNR and CDR2 FQNEAQ (reference sequence). The CDR3 is CASSLLGGYSYEQYF. The CDR3 bases are TGTGCCAGCAGCTTATTGGGGGGATACTCCTACGAGCAGTACTTC.

The chain employs TRBV24-1 and TRBJ2-1; D not resolved. The CDR3 totals 16 residues. Trimming shortened V by 2 bases and J by 0 bases, and 10 bases separated the two germline ends. Per germline, CDR1 KGHDR and CDR2 SFDVKD. The CDR3: CATSDSRADSYNEQFF. CDR3 coding DNA: TGTGCCACCAGTGATTCCCGGGCCGACTCCTACAATGAGCAGTTCTTC.

The V gene is TRBV5-6, the J gene TRBJ2-7; 9 nucleotides line up with TRBD2. V dropped 6 bases and J dropped 2; count of bases not matched to a gene: 9. CDR1 is SGHDT and CDR2 is YYEEEE in the germline V gene. The length of the CDR3 is 15 residues. The CDR3 reads CASNVGGRAPYEQYF. DNA for the CDR3: TGTGCCAGCAACGTGGGCGGGAGGGCCCCCTACGAGCAGTACTTC.

This chain's CDR3 is CASRTGTGDNSPLHF. CDR3 nucleotide sequence: TGTGCCAGCAGGACCGGGACAGGGGATAATTCACCCCTCCACTTT. The J gene is TRBJ1-6, the V gene TRBV6-5, with 10 bases that match TRBD1. The ends lost 6 bases at V and 5 bases at J; junction bases unmatched: 4. The CDR3 sequence is 15 residues long. In germline, CDR1 is MNHEY, CDR2 SVGAGI.

The chain links TRBV10-2 to TRBJ2-5; a possible D gene is TRBD2 (5 bases). Germline CDR1 reads WSHSY; CDR2 reads SAAADI. The CDR3 sequence is 11 residues long. The V end was cut by 6 bases, the J end by 4 bases, with 6 bases between. The CDR3 loop reads CASRGGETQYF. The CDR3 DNA sequence: TGCGCCAGCAGAGGAGGAGAGACCCAGTACTTC.

This chain links TRBV6-1 with TRBJ2-1; 8 positions match TRBD2. The CDR3 extends over 15 amino acids. Germline CDR1 is MNHNS and CDR2 is SASEGT. J was trimmed by 4 bases and V by 3 bases; bases with no gene match: 5. CDR3 nucleotides: TGTGCCAGCAGTGAGTTTTTAGCGGGATACAATGAGCAGTTCTTC. Protein sequence: CASSEFLAGYNEQFF.

The rearrangement uses TRBV12-5 and TRBJ2-1; 11 bases agree with TRBD2. Germline trimming cut 4 bases from V and 15 bases from J; bases unmatched to any gene: 14. Germline V gene sequence: CDR1 LGHNT, CDR2 FRNRAP. This CDR3 region has 15 residues. The CDR3 DNA reads TGTGCTAGTGGTTCACCGGGACTAGCGGACCAGGCTTTGTTCTTC. As protein: CASGSPGLADQALFF.

The J gene is TRBJ2-7, the V gene TRBV19, with D possibly TRBD1 on 5 matching bases. V was trimmed by 10 bases and J by 5 bases, leaving 12 bases between them. CDR3 length: 11 residues. Germline V gene lookup returns CDR1 LNHDA and CDR2 SQIVND (reference sequence). This CDR3 reads CATASRDEQYF. The CDR3 DNA follows: TGTGCCACTGCCAGCAGGGACGAGCAGTACTTC.

This clone has more than one count but fewer than ten. The V and J genes are TRBV5-8 and TRBJ1-5; no clear D gene. V was cut by 0 bases and J by 1 base, with 11 bases left in between. This CDR3 region has 16 residues. The V gene's germline CDR1 is SGHTS and CDR2 YDEGEE. The CDR3 DNA reads TGTGCCAGCAGCTTGGTTAGAGGGCTGAGCAATCAGCCCCAGCATTTT. This sequence encodes CASSLVRGLSNQPQHF.